This TCR beta chain originates from a study of STAT5B mutations in CD4+ large granular lymphocyte leukemia. Some clones are missing from TCRdb's copy, which holds only in-frame ones; the method was immunoSEQ multiplex PCR. The profile shows tens of thousands of clones, roughly 82% of them singletons. The sequenced material came from CD4+ T cells from blood buffy coats. The sequence was collected from a human donor in good health.

CDR3 region: CAISESQDLNTEAFF. CDR3 bases: TGTGCCATCAGTGAGTCGCAGGATTTGAACACTGAAGCTTTCTTT. The chain joins TRBV10-3 to TRBJ1-1, with D unclear. V gave up 0 bases and J gave up 0 bases, with 8 bases separating them. Per germline, CDR1 ENHRY and CDR2 SYGVKD. The CDR3 is 15 residues long.